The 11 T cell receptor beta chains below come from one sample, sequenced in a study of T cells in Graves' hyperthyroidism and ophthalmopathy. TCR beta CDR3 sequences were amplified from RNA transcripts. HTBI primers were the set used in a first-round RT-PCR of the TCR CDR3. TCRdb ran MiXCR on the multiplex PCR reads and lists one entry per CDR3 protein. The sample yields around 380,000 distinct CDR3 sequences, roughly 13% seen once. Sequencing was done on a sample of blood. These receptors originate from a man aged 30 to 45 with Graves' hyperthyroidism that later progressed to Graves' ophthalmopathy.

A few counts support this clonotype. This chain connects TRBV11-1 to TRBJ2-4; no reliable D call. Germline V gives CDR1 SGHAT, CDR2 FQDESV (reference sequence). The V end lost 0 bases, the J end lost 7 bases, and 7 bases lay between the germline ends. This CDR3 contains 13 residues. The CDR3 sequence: CASSLAGINIQYF. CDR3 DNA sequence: TGTGCCAGCAGCTTAGCGGGGATCAACATTCAGTACTTC.

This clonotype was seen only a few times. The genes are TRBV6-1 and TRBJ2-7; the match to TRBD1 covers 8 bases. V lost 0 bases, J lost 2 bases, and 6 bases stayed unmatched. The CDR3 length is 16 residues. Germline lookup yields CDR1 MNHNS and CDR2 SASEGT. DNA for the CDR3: TGTGCCAGCAGTGAAGCCCCGGAGGGACAGGCCTACGAGCAGTACTTC. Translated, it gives CASSEAPEGQAYEQYF.

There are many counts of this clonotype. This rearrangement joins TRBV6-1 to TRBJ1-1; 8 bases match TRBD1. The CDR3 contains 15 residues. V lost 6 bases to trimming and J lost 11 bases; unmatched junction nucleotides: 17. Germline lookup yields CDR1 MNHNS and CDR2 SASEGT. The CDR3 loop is CASRKTGTGPPRAFF. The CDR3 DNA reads TGTGCCAGCAGAAAAACCGGGACAGGTCCTCCGAGGGCTTTCTTT.

CDR3 region: CASSPGLAGGGTGELFF. The CDR3 DNA is TGCGCCAGCAGCCCTGGTCTGGCGGGGGGGGGGACCGGGGAGCTGTTTTTT. V usage is TRBV4-1 and J usage is TRBJ2-2, with 9 positions matching TRBD2. Germline CDR1 reads MGHRA; CDR2 reads YSYEKL. The CDR3 runs 17 residues. V lost 4 bases and J lost 5; bases outside the gene matches: 11.

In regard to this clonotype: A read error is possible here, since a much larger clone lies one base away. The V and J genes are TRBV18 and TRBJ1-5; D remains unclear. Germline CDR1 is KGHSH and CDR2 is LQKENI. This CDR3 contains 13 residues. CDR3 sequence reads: CASSGTSSQPQHF. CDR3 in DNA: TGTGCCAGCTCAGGAACAAGCAGTCAGCCCCAGCATTTT.

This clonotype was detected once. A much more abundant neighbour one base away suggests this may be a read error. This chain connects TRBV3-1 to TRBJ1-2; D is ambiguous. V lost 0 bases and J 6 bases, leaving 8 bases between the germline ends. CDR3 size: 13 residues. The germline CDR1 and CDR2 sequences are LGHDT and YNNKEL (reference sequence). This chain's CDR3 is CASSQDEEHGYTF. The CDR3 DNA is TGTGCCAGCAGCCAAGATGAGGAACATGGCTACACCTTC.

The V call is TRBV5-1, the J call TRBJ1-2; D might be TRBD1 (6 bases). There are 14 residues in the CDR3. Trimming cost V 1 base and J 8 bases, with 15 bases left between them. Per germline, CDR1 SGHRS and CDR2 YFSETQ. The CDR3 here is CASSLKGRQEGYTF. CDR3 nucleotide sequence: TGCGCCAGCAGCTTGAAGGGCCGACAGGAGGGCTACACCTTC.

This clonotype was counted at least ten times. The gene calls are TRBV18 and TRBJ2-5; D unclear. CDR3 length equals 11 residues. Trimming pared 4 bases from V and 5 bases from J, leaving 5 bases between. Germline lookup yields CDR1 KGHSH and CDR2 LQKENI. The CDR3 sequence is CASSQEETQYF. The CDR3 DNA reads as TGTGCCAGCTCACAGGAGGAGACCCAGTACTTC.

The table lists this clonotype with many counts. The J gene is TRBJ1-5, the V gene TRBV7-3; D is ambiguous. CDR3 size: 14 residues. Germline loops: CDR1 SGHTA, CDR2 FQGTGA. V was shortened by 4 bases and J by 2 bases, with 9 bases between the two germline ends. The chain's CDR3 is CASSSDPGNQPQHF. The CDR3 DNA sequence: TGTGCCAGCAGCTCAGACCCGGGCAATCAGCCCCAGCATTTT.

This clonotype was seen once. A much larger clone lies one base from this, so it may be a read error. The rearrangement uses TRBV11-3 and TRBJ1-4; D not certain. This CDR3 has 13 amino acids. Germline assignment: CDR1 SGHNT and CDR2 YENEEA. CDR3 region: CASSLGRDEKLLF. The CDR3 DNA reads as TGTGCCAGCAGCTTAGGGAGGGATGAAAAACTGCTTTTT.

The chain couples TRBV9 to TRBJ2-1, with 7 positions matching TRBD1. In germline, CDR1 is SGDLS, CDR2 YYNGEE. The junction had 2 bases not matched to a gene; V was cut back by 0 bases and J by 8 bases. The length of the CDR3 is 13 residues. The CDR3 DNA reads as TGTGCCAGCAGCGTAGAAGGGGGCTATGAGCAGTTCTTC. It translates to CASSVEGGYEQFF.